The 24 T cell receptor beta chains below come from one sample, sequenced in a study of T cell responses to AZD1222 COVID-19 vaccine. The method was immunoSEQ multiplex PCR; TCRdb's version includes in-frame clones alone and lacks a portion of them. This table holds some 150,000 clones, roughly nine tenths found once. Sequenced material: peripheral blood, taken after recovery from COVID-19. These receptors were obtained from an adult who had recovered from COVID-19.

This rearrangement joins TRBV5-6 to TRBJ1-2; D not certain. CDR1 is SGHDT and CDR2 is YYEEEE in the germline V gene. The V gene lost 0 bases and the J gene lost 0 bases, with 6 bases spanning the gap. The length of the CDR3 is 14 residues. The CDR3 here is CASSLAGANYGYTF. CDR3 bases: TGTGCCAGCAGCTTGGCGGGAGCTAACTATGGCTACACCTTC. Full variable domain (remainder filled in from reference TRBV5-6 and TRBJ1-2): DAGVTQSPTHLIKTRGQQVTLRCSPKSGHDTVSWYQQALGQGPQFIFQYYEEEERQRGNFPDRFSGHQFPNYSSELNVNALLLGDSALYLCASSLAGANYGYTFGSGTRLTVV.

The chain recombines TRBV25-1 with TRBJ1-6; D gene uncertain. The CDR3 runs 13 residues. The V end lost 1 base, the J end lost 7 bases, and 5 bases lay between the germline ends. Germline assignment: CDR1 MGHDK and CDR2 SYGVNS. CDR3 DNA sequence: TGTGCCAGCAGTGAATTTAGGAATTCACCCCTCCACTTT. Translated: CASSEFRNSPLHF.

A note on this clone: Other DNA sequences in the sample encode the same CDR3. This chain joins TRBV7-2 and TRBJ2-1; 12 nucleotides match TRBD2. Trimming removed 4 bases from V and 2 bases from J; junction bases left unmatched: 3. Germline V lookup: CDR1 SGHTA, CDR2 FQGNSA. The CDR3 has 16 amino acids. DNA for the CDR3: TGTGCCAGCAGCTCCCTAGCGGGAGGGGCCTACAATGAGCAGTTCTTC. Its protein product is CASSSLAGGAYNEQFF. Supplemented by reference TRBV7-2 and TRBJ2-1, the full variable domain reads GAGVSQSPSNKVTEKGKDVELRCDPISGHTALYWYRQSLGQGLEFLIYFQGNSAPDKSGLPSDRFSAERTGGSVSTLTIQRTQQEDSAVYLCASSSLAGGAYNEQFFGPGTRLTVL.

Here the CDR3 reads CASSWTGTGANVLTF. CDR3 nucleotide sequence: TGTGCCAGCTCCTGGACAGGGACTGGGGCCAACGTCCTGACTTTC. V usage is TRBV25-1 and J usage is TRBJ2-6, with TRBD1 identical over 8 bases. This CDR3 region has 15 residues. CDR1 is MGHDK and CDR2 is SYGVNS in the germline V gene. The trim removed 8 bases at V and 2 bases at J, leaving 5 bases unmatched.

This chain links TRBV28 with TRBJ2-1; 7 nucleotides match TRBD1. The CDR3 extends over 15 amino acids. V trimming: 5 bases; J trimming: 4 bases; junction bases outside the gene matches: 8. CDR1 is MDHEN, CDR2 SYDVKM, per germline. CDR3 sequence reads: CASSPTGTNYNEQFF. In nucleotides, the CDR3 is TGTGCCAGCAGTCCGACAGGGACAAATTACAATGAGCAGTTCTTC.

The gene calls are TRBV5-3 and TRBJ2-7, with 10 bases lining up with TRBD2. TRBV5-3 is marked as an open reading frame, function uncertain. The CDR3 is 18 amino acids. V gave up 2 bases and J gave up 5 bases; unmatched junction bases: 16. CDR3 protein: CARSFTGTRGLAIDEQYF. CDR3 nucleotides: TGTGCCAGAAGCTTTACCGGGACCCGGGGACTAGCGATCGACGAGCAGTACTTC.

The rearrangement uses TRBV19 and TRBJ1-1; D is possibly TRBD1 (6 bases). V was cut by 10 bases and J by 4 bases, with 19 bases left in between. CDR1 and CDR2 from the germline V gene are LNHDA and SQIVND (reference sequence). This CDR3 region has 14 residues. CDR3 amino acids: CATALGGRGTEAFF. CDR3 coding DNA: TGTGCCACCGCCCTCGGGGGGCGCGGCACTGAAGCTTTCTTT.

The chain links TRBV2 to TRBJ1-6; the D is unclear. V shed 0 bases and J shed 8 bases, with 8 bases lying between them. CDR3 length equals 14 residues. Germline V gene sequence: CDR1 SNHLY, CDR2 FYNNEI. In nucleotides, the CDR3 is TGTGCCAGCAGTGAAGCAGGGTTGGATTCACCCCTCCACTTT. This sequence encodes CASSEAGLDSPLHF.

The CDR3, as DNA: TGTGCCAGCAGCTTCGGACTGGCCTATGGCTACACCTTC. Protein sequence: CASSFGLAYGYTF. The rearrangement joins TRBV7-2 to TRBJ1-2; D ambiguous. V was cut by 3 bases and J by 4 bases, with 9 bases left in between. Germline V lookup: CDR1 SGHTA, CDR2 FQGNSA. The CDR3 runs 13 residues.

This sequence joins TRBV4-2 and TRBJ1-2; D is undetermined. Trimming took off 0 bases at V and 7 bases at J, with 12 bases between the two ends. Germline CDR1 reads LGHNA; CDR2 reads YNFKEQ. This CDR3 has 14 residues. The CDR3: CASSQEDKESGYTF. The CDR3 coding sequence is TGTGCCAGCAGCCAAGAGGATAAAGAGTCTGGCTACACCTTC.

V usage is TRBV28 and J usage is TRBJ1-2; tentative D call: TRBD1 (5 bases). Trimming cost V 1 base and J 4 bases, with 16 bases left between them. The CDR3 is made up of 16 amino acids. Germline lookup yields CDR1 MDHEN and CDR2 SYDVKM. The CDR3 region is CASSLSVGVNFYGYTF. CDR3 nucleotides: TGTGCCAGCAGTTTATCCGTAGGGGTCAACTTCTATGGCTACACCTTC.

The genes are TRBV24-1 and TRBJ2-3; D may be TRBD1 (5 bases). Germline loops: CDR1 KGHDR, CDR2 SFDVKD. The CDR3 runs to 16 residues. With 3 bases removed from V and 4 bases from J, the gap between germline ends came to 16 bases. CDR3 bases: TGTGCCACCAGTGATCCTACTCGCTTAGGGGCAGATACGCAGTATTTT. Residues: CATSDPTRLGADTQYF.

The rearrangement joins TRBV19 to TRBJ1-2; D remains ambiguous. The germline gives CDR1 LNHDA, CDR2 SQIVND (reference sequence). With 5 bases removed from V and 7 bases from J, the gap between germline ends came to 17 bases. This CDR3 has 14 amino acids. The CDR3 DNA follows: TGTGCCAGTAGTTCAGACGGAGGTAGGGTTGGCTACACCTTC. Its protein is CASSSDGGRVGYTF.

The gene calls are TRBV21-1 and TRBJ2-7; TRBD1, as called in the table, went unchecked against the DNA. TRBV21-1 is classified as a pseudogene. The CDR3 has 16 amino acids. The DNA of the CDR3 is TGTGCCAGCAGCAAATACAACAGCAGACAGACCTACGAGCAGTACTTC. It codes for CASSKYNSRQTYEQYF.

The CDR3 is CASSLGVGISGYTF. The CDR3 coding sequence is TGCGCCAGCAGCTTGGGGGTAGGGATCAGTGGCTACACCTTC. The gene calls are TRBV5-1 and TRBJ1-2; D is unresolved. This CDR3 comprises 14 residues. Trimming cost V 0 bases and J 7 bases, with 13 bases left between them. Germline lookup yields CDR1 SGHRS and CDR2 YFSETQ.

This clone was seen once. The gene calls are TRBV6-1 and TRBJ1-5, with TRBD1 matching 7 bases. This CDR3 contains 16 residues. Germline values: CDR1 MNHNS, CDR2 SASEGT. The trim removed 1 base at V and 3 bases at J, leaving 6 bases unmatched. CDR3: CASSEGQTGYNQPQHF. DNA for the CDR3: TGTGCCAGCAGTGAAGGCCAGACAGGGTACAATCAGCCCCAGCATTTT.

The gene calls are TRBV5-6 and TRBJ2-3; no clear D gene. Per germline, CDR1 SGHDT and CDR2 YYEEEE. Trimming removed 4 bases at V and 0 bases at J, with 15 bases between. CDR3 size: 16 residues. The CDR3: CASSLEGMDSTDTQYF. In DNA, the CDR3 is TGTGCCAGCAGCCTGGAAGGGATGGATAGCACAGATACGCAGTATTTT.

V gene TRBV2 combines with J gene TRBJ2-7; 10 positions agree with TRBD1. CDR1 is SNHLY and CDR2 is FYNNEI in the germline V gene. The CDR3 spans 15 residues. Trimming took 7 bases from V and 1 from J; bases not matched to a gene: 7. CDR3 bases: TGTGCCAGCACCAGACAGGGGGCGCGGTCCTACGAGCAGTACTTC. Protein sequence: CASTRQGARSYEQYF. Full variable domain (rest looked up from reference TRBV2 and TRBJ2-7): EPEVTQTPSHQVTQMGQEVILRCVPISNHLYFYWYRQILGQKVEFLVSFYNNEISEKSEIFDDQFSVERPDGSNFTLKIRSTKLEDSAMYFCASTRQGARSYEQYFGPGTRLTVT.

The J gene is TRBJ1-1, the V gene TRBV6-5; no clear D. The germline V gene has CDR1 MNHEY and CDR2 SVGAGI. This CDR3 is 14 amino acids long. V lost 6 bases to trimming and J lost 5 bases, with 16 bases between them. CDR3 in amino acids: CASSLVPHGTEAFF. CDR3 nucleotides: TGTGCCAGCAGCTTAGTCCCTCACGGGACTGAAGCTTTCTTT.

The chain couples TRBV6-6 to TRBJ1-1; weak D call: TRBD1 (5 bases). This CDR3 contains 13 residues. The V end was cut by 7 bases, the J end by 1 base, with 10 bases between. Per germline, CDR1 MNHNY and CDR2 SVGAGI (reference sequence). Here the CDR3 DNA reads TGTGCCAGCAAAGGGGAAGGGAACACTGAAGCTTTCTTT. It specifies CASKGEGNTEAFF.

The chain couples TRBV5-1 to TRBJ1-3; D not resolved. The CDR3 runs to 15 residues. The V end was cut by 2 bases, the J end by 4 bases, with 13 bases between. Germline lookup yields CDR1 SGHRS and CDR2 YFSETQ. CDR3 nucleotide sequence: TGCGCCAGCAGCTTCACGGGCGCCGGAGGAAACACCATATATTTT. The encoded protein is CASSFTGAGGNTIYF.

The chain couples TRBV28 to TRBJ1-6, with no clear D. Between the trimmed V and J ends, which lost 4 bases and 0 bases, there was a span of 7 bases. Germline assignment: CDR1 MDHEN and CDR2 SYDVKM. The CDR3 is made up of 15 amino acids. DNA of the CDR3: TGTGCCAGCAGTTCACAGAGCTCCTATAATTCACCCCTCCACTTT. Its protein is CASSSQSSYNSPLHF.

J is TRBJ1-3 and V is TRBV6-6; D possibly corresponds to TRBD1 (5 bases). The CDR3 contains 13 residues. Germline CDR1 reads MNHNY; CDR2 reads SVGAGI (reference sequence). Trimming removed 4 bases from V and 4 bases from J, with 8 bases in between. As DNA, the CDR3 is TGTGCCAGCAGTTTAGGGACCGGAAACACCATATATTTT. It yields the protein CASSLGTGNTIYF.

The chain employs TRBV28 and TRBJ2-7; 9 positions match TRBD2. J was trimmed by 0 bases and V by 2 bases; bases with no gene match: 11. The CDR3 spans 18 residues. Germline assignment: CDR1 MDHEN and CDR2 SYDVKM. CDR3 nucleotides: TGTGCCAGCAGTTTAAAGCTATGGCTAGCGGGACCCTCCTACGAGCAGTACTTC. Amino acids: CASSLKLWLAGPSYEQYF.